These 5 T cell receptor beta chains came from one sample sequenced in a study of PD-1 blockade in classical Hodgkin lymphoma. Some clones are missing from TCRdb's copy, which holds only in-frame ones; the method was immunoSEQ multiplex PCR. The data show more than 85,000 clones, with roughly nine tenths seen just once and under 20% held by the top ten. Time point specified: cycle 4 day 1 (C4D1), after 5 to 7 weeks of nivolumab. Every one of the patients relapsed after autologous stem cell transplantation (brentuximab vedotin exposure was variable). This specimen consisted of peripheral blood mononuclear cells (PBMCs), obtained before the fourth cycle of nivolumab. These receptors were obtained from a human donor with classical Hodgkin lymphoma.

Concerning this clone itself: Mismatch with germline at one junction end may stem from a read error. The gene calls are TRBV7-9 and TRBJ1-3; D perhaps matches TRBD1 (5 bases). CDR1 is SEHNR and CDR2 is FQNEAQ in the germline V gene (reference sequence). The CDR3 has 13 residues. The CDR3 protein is CASSFSPGTPNQF. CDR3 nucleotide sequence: TGTGCCAGCAGCTTCAGTCCCGGGACTCCAAACCAGTTT.

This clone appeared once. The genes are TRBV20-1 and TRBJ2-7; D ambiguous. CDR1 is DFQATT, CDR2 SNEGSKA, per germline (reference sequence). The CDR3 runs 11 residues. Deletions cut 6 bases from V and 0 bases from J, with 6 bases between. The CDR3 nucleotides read TGCAGTGCCCCCAGCTCCTACGAGCAGTACTTC. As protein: CSAPSSYEQYF.

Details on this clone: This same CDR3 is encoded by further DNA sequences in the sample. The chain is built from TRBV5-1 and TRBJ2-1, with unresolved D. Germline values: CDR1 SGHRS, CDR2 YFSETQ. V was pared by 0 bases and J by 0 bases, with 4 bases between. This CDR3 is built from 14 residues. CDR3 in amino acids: CASSLDSSYNEQFF. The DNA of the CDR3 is TGCGCCAGCAGCTTGGACAGCTCCTACAATGAGCAGTTCTTC. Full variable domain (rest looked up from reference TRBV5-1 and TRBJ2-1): KAGVTQTPRYLIKTRGQQVTLSCSPISGHRSVSWYQQTPGQGLQFLFEYFSETQRNKGNFPGRFSGRQFSNSRSEMNVSTLELGDSALYLCASSLDSSYNEQFFGPGTRLTVL.

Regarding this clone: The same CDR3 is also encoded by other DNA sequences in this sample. The CDR3 region has the DNA TGCGCCAGCAGCTTGACAGGCCCTCCCTACGAGCAGTACTTC. Translation gives CASSLTGPPYEQYF. The chain employs TRBV5-1 and TRBJ2-7; D is perhaps TRBD1 (5 bases). The CDR3 extends over 14 amino acids. V lost 1 base and J 2 bases, leaving 10 bases between the germline ends. Looked up from germline, CDR1 is SGHRS and CDR2 is YFSETQ.

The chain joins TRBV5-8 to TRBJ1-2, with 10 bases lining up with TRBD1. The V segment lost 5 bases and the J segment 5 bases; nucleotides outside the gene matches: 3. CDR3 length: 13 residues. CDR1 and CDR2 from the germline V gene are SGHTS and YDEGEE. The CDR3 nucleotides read TGTGCCAGCAGTTGGACAGGGGGATATGGCTACACCTTC. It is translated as CASSWTGGYGYTF.